One sample yielded the 8 T cell receptor beta chains listed below, sequenced in a study of CD8 T cells in ankylosing spondylitis. Study conclusions and caveats: A TCR beta motif of several highly homologous variants appeared characteristic of ankylosing spondylitis blood.

TCRdb passed the 5' RACE reads through MiXCR, listing each CDR3 protein once. The sample carries around 490,000 distinct CDR3 sequences, approximately 5.3% recorded once. For these receptors, no antigen is known. Sequenced input: blood, either unsorted or a sorted T cell fraction (not recorded which). Receptors were obtained from a male donor with ankylosing spondylitis.

This clonotype showed up many times. The rearrangement uses TRBV15 and TRBJ1-5; 9 nucleotides line up with TRBD1. V shed 0 bases and J 9 bases; nucleotides not matched to a gene: 9. The CDR3 runs to 16 residues. Germline V gene lookup returns CDR1 LNHNV and CDR2 YYDKDF (reference sequence). The DNA for the CDR3 is TGTGCCACCAGCAGAGAGTTCCTGGACAGGGGCCCGCCCCAGCATTTT. Translated, it gives CATSREFLDRGPPQHF.

In its sample, this clonotype was seen many times. This chain uses TRBV9 with TRBJ2-2, with D possibly being TRBD1 (6 bases). The V end was cut by 0 bases, the J end by 5 bases, with 14 bases between. The CDR3 has 16 residues. Germline CDR1 SGDLS, CDR2 YYNGEE. The DNA for the CDR3 is TGTGCCAGCAGCGTAGCTCCGGCAGGGGCGACCGGGGAGCTGTTTTTT. Amino acids: CASSVAPAGATGELFF.

At least ten counts were recorded for this clonotype. The V gene is TRBV29-1, the J gene TRBJ2-5, with TRBD1 matching 7 bases. CDR3 length: 12 residues. Germline CDR1 SQVTM, CDR2 ANQGSEA. Losses at the gene ends were 3 bases for V and 3 bases for J; bases not matched to a gene: 1. This chain's CDR3 is CSVEQGEETQYF. The CDR3 coding sequence is TGCAGCGTTGAGCAGGGGGAAGAGACCCAGTACTTC.

This clonotype showed up many times. The V and J genes are TRBV20-1 and TRBJ1-1, with a weak D call TRBD1 (5 bases). The germline V gene has CDR1 DFQATT and CDR2 SNEGSKA (reference sequence). The CDR3 covers 13 residues. V was trimmed by 3 bases and J by 7 bases, leaving 15 bases between them. As DNA, the CDR3 is TGCAGTGCTAGTCAGGGAGACGGTATTGAAGCTTTCTTT. It specifies CSASQGDGIEAFF.

This clonotype was detected ten times or more. The chain has TRBV7-3 and TRBJ1-6; D not certain. This CDR3 spans 15 amino acids. The germline V and J ends were trimmed by 6 bases and 4 bases, with 13 bases remaining between them. CDR1 and CDR2 (germline): SGHTA, FQGTGA. CDR3 nucleotide sequence: TGTGCCAGCAGTCAAATGGGCCTTTATAATTCACCCCTCCACTTT. Residues: CASSQMGLYNSPLHF.

This clonotype showed up many times. The chain joins TRBV6-2 or TRBV6-3 to TRBJ1-1, with D possibly being TRBD1 (5 bases). The CDR3 sequence is 16 residues long. The germline V gene encodes CDR1 MNHEY and CDR2 SVGEGT. Trimming removed 2 bases from V and 4 bases from J, with 17 bases in between. CDR3 in DNA: TGTGCCAGCAGTTACCGTCCAGGACAAGGCGGCACTGAAGCTTTCTTT. Amino acids: CASSYRPGQGGTEAFF.

This clonotype was seen a handful of times. The gene calls are TRBV4-2 and TRBJ2-1, with a possible D match to TRBD2 (6 bases). Trimming stripped 3 bases from V and 3 bases from J, with 12 bases between. The CDR3 contains 15 residues. Germline values: CDR1 LGHNA, CDR2 YNFKEQ. The CDR3 nucleotides are TGTGCCAGCAGCCATTGGGGGGTCGGCTACAATGAGCAGTTCTTC. Protein: CASSHWGVGYNEQFF.

V gene TRBV6-2 or TRBV6-3 combines with J gene TRBJ2-7, with D unclear. V lost 2 bases and J 9 bases, leaving 17 bases between the germline ends. Germline-derived CDR1 and CDR2 are MNHEY and SVGEGT. The CDR3 spans 14 residues. This chain's CDR3 is CASSYTLWQPGQYF. CDR3 sequence (DNA): TGTGCCAGCAGTTACACTCTTTGGCAACCCGGGCAGTACTTC.